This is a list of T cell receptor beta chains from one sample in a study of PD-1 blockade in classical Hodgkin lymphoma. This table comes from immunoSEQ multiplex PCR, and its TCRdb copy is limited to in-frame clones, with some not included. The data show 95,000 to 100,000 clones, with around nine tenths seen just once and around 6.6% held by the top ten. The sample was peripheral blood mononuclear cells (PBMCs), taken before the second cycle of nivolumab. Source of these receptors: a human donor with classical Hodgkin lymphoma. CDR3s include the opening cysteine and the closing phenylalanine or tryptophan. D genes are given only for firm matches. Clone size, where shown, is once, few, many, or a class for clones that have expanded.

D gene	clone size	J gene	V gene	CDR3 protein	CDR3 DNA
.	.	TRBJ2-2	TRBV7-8	CASSLVGQISTGELFF	TGTGCCAGCAGCTTAGTTGGACAGATCAGCACCGGGGAGCTGTTTTTT
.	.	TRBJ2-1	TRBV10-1	CASSNPGRYNEQFF	TGCGCCAGCAGTAATCCGGGACGCTACAATGAGCAGTTCTTC
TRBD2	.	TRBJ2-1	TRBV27	CASRHTGTRFNNEQFF	TGTGCCAGCAGGCATACCGGGACTAGGTTCAACAATGAGCAGTTCTTC
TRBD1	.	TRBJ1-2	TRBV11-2	CASSSLFRDRGPGGYGYTF	TGTGCCAGCAGCTCCTTGTTTAGGGACAGGGGGCCAGGGGGCTATGGCTACACCTTC
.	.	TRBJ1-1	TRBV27	CASSGNTEAFF	TGTGCCAGCAGTGGGAACACTGAAGCTTTCTTT
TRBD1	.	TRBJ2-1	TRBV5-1	CASSMWTGNSYNEQFF	TGCGCCAGCAGCATGTGGACAGGGAACTCCTACAATGAGCAGTTCTTC
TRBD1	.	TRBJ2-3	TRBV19	CASSTTGGDTQYF	TGTGCCAGTAGTACAACAGGGGGAGATACGCAGTATTTT
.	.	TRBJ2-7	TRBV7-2	CASSSPIETNPYEQYF	TGTGCCAGCAGCTCCCCAATCGAGACTAACCCCTACGAGCAGTACTTC
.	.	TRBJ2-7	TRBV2	CASEKGVPYEQYF	TGTGCCAGCGAGAAGGGGGTCCCCTACGAGCAGTACTTC
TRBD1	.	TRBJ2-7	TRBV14	CASSQGQGTYEQYF	TGTGCCAGCAGCCAAGGACAGGGAACCTACGAGCAGTACTTC
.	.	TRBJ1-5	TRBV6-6	CASSYSGLHQPQHF	TGTGCCAGCAGTTACTCGGGACTACATCAGCCCCAGCATTTT
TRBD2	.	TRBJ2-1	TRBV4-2	CASSQDDAGGTYNEQFF	TGTGCCAGCAGCCAAGATGACGCGGGGGGGACCTACAATGAGCAGTTCTTC
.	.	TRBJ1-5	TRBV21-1	CASSKLGQPQHF	TGTGCCAGCAGCAAACTGGGTCAGCCCCAGCATTTT
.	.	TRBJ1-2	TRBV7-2	CASSLERTVLNYGYTF	TGTGCCAGCAGCTTAGAGAGGACAGTTCTCAACTATGGCTACACCTTC
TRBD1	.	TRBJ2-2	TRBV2	CASSDRGLRVTGELFF	TGTGCCAGCAGCGACAGGGGGCTACGTGTCACCGGGGAGCTGTTTTTT
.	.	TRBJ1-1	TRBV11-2	CASSLFPPRVGISGTEAFF	TGTGCCAGCAGCTTATTCCCCCCCAGGGTCGGCATTTCAGGCACTGAAGCTTTCTTT
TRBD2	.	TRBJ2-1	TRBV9	CASSASGGWDNEQFF	TGTGCCAGCAGCGCCAGCGGGGGGTGGGACAATGAGCAGTTCTTC
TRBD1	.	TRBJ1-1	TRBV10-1	CASSETGTGESEAFF	TGCGCCAGCAGTGAGACCGGGACAGGGGAATCTGAAGCTTTCTTT
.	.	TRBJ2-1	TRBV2	CASSDIDSSYNEQFF	TGTGCCAGCAGTGATATTGATAGCTCCTACAATGAGCAGTTCTTC
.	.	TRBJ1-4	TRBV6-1	CASSERGGNEKLFF	TGTGCCAGCAGTGAAAGGGGGGGTAATGAAAAACTGTTTTTT
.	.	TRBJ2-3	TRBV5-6	CASSDQGGGNTQYF	TGTGCCAGCTCCGACCAGGGAGGAGGAAATACGCAGTATTTT
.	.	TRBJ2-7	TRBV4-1	CASSPLGAAGEEQYF	TGCGCCAGCAGCCCCCTCGGGGCAGCTGGGGAAGAGCAGTACTTC
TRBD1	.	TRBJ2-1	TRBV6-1	CASGPRQGYNEQFF	TGTGCCAGCGGACCCAGACAGGGCTACAATGAGCAGTTCTTC
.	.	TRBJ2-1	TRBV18	CASSPPHSGSYNEQFF	TGTGCCAGCTCACCACCTCACAGTGGCTCCTACAATGAGCAGTTCTTC
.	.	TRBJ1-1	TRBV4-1	CASSQDEGTNTEAFF	TGCGCCAGCAGCCAAGACGAGGGGACCAACACTGAAGCTTTCTTT
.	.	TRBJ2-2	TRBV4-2	CASSQEIRLGLSGTGELFF	TGTGCCAGCAGCCAAGAAATCAGGCTCGGTTTATCGGGCACCGGGGAGCTGTTTTTT
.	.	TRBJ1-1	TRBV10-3	CAVKGQLNTEAFF	TGTGCCGTCAAAGGACAGTTGAACACTGAAGCTTTCTTT
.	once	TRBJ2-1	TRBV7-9	CASSLSINNEQFF	TGTGCCAGCAGCTTAAGTATTAACAATGAGCAGTTCTTC
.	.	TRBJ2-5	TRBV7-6	CASSLSWDQETQYF	TGTGCCAGCAGCTTAAGTTGGGATCAAGAGACCCAGTACTTC
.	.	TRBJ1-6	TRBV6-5	CASSYRGMETPLHF	TGTGCCAGCAGTTACAGGGGGATGGAGACACCCCTCCACTTT